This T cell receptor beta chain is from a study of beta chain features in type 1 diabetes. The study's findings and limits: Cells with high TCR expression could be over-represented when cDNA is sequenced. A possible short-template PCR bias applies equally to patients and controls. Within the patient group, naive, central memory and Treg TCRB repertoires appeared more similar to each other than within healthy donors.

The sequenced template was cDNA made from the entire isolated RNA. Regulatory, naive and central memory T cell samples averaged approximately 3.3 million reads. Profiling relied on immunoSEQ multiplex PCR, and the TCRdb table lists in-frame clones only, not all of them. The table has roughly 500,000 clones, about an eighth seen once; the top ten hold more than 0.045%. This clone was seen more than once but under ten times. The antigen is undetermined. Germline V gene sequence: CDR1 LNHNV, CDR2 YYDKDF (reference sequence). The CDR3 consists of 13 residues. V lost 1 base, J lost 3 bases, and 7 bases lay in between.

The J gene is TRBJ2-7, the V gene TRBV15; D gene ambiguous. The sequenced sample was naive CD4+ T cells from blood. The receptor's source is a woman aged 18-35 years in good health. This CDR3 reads CATSRGVGYEQYF. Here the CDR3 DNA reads TGTGCCACCAGCAGAGGGGTCGGCTACGAGCAGTACTTC.